These T cell receptor beta chains were read from a single sample in a study of CD8 T cells in Susac syndrome. TCRdb itself ran the immunoSEQ multiplex PCR reads through MiXCR, one entry per CDR3 protein. The table shows 95,000 to 150,000 distinct CDR3 sequences, with roughly 94% occurring only once. Sequencing was performed on CD8+ T cells from PBMCs. These receptors were taken from a human donor with Susac syndrome. Both conserved end residues are part of each CDR3. A D gene is named only where the DNA matches it firmly. Clone size is shown for a subset of rows, as once, few, many or a class of expanded clone.

>-|TRBD1|TRBJ2-2|TRBV20-1
TGCAGTGCTAGAATTCTCCGGGACAGGGGGCTTGGGGAGCTGTTTTTT
CSARILRDRGLGELFF
>-|-|TRBJ2-1|TRBV25-1
TGTGCCAGCAGTGGGGAACAGGGCGCCCAAGGTAACAATGAGCAGTTCTTC
CASSGEQGAQGNNEQFF
>-|TRBD2|TRBJ2-5|TRBV20-1
TGCAGTGCTGTTCCCGGGACTAGCCGAGAGACCCAGTACTTC
CSAVPGTSRETQYF
>-|-|TRBJ1-2|TRBV16
TGTGCCAGCAGCCAATCCGAGGGAGCTAACTATGGCTACACCTTC
CASSQSEGANYGYTF
>-|-|TRBJ2-3|TRBV11-2
TGTGCCAGCAGCTTAGACCTGGGCGGGTTGGGGACAGATACGCAGTATTTT
CASSLDLGGLGTDTQYF
>once|TRBD2|TRBJ2-5|TRBV2
TGTGCCAGCAGTGAAGCTAGCGGGGGGAACCAAGAGACCCAGTACTTC
CASSEASGGNQETQYF
>-|-|TRBJ2-2|TRBV6-6
TGTGCCAGCAGCAGTTCCGGTGACACCGGGGAGCTGTTTTTT
CASSSSGDTGELFF
>-|TRBD2|TRBJ2-1|TRBV3-1
TGTGCCAGCAGCCCCCTGACTAGCGGGGCAAACAATGAGCAGTTCTTC
CASSPLTSGANNEQFF
>-|TRBD1|TRBJ2-5|TRBV15
TGTGCCACCAGCTTACCGGGACAGGGCGTTCAAGAGACCCAGTACTTC
CATSLPGQGVQETQYF
>-|-|TRBJ2-7|TRBV6-4
TGTGCCAGCCTTTCTCGGAGCAAGGGGAACGAGCAGTACTTC
CASLSRSKGNEQYF
>-|-|TRBJ2-7|TRBV29-1
TGCAGCGTTGGGCCCGTCTACGAGCAGTACTTC
CSVGPVYEQYF
>-|-|TRBJ1-1|TRBV5-6
TGTGCCAGCAGCTTGGCAGGGACGGAGTACACTGAAGCTTTCTTT
CASSLAGTEYTEAFF
>once|-|TRBJ1-3|TRBV7-2
TGTGCCAGCAGGAGCAAGAACACCATATATTTT
CASRSKNTIYF
>-|TRBD1|TRBJ2-7|TRBV9
TGTGCCAGCAGCGTAGGACAGGGGAAATCCTACGAGCAGTACTTC
CASSVGQGKSYEQYF
>-|TRBD1|TRBJ2-3|TRBV9
TGTGCCAGCAGCGCCCCCTCAGGGGACAGGGCTAGCACAGATACGCAGTATTTT
CASSAPSGDRASTDTQYF
>-|-|TRBJ2-7|TRBV7-9
TGTGCCAGCAGCGTTGGACAGCTCTACGAGCAGTACTTC
CASSVGQLYEQYF
>-|TRBD2|TRBJ2-1|TRBV6-2/TRBV6-3
TGTGCCAGCAGTTACTCGGGACTAGCTAATGAGCAGTTCTTC
CASSYSGLANEQFF
>-|-|TRBJ1-4|TRBV5-4
TGTGCCAGCAGCTTTGGTAGCGGTCCTGGAGAGGAAAAACTGTTTTTT
CASSFGSGPGEEKLFF
>-|-|TRBJ1-2|TRBV27
TGTGCCAGCAGTCCCGGGTCGGGGCTTTCTAGCTACACCTTC
CASSPGSGLSSYTF
>-|-|TRBJ2-7|TRBV11-2
TGTGCCAGCCGCCAAGAGGGCTACGAGCAGTACTTC
CASRQEGYEQYF
>-|TRBD2|TRBJ2-1|TRBV11-2
TGTGCCAGCAGCCCCTGGACTAGCGGCTCCTACAATGAGCAGTTCTTC
CASSPWTSGSYNEQFF
>-|TRBD1|TRBJ1-2|TRBV27
TGTGCCAGCAGCCTTGGACAGGGAACGGGTCCTAACTATGGCTACACCTTC
CASSLGQGTGPNYGYTF
>-|-|TRBJ1-1|TRBV29-1
TGCAGCGTTGATGCCACTGAAGCTTTCTTT
CSVDATEAFF
>-|-|TRBJ2-4|TRBV25-1
TGTGCCAGCAGTGTACAGGGCGGCCTAAACATTCAGTACTTC
CASSVQGGLNIQYF
>-|TRBD1|TRBJ2-1|TRBV27
TGTGCCACCCAGCACGGGACAGGGGGGTACAATGAGCAGTTCTTC
CATQHGTGGYNEQFF
>-|-|TRBJ2-3|TRBV5-6
TGTGCCAGCAGCTTGGCCTCGGAAGGGTCGCAGTATTTT
CASSLASEGSQYF
>-|-|TRBJ1-6|TRBV7-9
TGTGCCAGCAGGCTCGGTGGTTCACCCCTCCACTTT
CASRLGGSPLHF
>-|-|TRBJ1-1|TRBV7-9
TGTGCCAGCAGCTCCGCCCAGACAGAGTTCACTGAAGCTTTCTTT
CASSSAQTEFTEAFF
>-|-|TRBJ2-3|TRBV29-1
TGCAGCGTTCCTGGGGGTACGCAGTATTTT
CSVPGGTQYF
>-|-|TRBJ2-5|TRBV12-3/TRBV12-4
TGTGCCAGCAGATCGTACTTACAAGAGACCCAGTACTTC
CASRSYLQETQYF
>few|-|TRBJ2-1|TRBV7-9
TGTGCCAGCGAACTTTCCGATGAGCAGTTCTTC
CASELSDEQFF
>-|TRBD2|TRBJ2-3|TRBV29-1
TGCAGCGCGGGAGGGGATACAGATACGCAGTATTTT
CSAGGDTDTQYF
>once|TRBD2|TRBJ2-7|TRBV12-3/TRBV12-4
TGTGCCAGCAGTTCCTTCCTAGCGGGGGAGCAGTACTTC
CASSSFLAGEQYF
>-|TRBD2|TRBJ2-5|TRBV4-3
TGCGCCAGCAGCCAAGATTGGGCTAGCGGGGTCCAAGAGACCCAGTACTTC
CASSQDWASGVQETQYF
>-|-|TRBJ2-2|TRBV7-2
TGTGCCAGCAGCCTCCAGCTGCTCGGGGAGCTGTTTTTT
CASSLQLLGELFF
>-|-|TRBJ2-3|TRBV21-1
TGTGCCAGCAGCACCGACGGACTCTTTTTCATCACGCAGTATTTT
CASSTDGLFFITQYF
>-|TRBD2|TRBJ2-1|TRBV29-1
TGCAGCGTCTTAGGACTAGCGGATAACTACAATGAGCAGTTCTTC
CSVLGLADNYNEQFF
>-|TRBD1|TRBJ1-1|TRBV6-5
TGTGCCAGCAGTTCCGGGACAGACCTTGAAGCTTTCTTT
CASSSGTDLEAFF
>few|-|TRBJ2-4|TRBV7-2
TGTGCCAGCAGCCCATATGGTGGGGGGAACATTCAGTACTTC
CASSPYGGGNIQYF